Listed below are T cell receptor beta chains from one sample, sequenced in a study of CD8 T cells in ankylosing spondylitis. TCRdb re-analysed the 5' RACE reads in MiXCR, keeping a single row per CDR3 protein. In the table there are about 310,000 distinct CDR3 sequences, around 20% of which are singletons. The specimen was blood, either unsorted or a sorted T cell fraction (not recorded which). The receptors derive from a female donor with ankylosing spondylitis or in good health (not recorded which). Both conserved end residues are part of each CDR3. A D gene is named only where the DNA matches it firmly. Part of the rows lack a size; the others show once, few, many or a class for expanded clones.

>.|TRBV6-1|.|TRBJ1-1
TGTGCCAGCAGCATACAGGGAGGGGGGAAAGCTTTCTTT
CASSIQGGGKAFF
>.|TRBV29-1|many|TRBJ1-1
TGCAGCGCCGGGACATTTGTTAATGAAGCTTTCTTT
CSAGTFVNEAFF
>.|TRBV5-6|many|TRBJ2-7
TGTGCCAGCAGCTTGTCGGAGCTTCTCTACGAGCAGTACTTC
CASSLSELLYEQYF
>.|TRBV7-9|few|TRBJ1-2
TGTGCCAGCAGCTTTCTTGGGAAAAACTATGGCTACACCTTC
CASSFLGKNYGYTF
>.|TRBV29-1|many|TRBJ2-2
TGCAGCGTTCTAGCCGGGGAGCTGTTTTTT
CSVLAGELFF
>.|TRBV15|few|TRBJ2-2
TGTGCCACCAGCAGAGCCACCCCTTCGGGGGAGCTGTTTTTT
CATSRATPSGELFF
>TRBD1|TRBV29-1|.|TRBJ1-3
TGCAGCGCCACAACAGGGGGCGAAGGAAACACCATATATTTT
CSATTGGEGNTIYF
>TRBD2|TRBV20-1|.|TRBJ2-3
TGCAGTGCCGTTAGCGGGAGGGGCACAGATACGCAGTATTTT
CSAVSGRGTDTQYF
>TRBD2|TRBV12-3/TRBV12-4|few|TRBJ2-5
TGTGCCAGCAGTCCCCCACTAGCGGGAGTAGAGACCCAGTACTTC
CASSPPLAGVETQYF
>TRBD2|TRBV9|.|TRBJ2-3
TGTGCCAGCACCGGGGGGACTAGCGGGAGTCTGTATTTT
CASTGGTSGSLYF
>TRBD2|TRBV30|few|TRBJ2-1
TGTGCCTGGAGTGTCCGACTAGCGGGATCGGATGAGCAGTTCTTC
CAWSVRLAGSDEQFF
>TRBD1|TRBV12-3/TRBV12-4|few|TRBJ2-7
TGTGCCAGCAGTTTCGACAGGGGGGTAGGACTAGGTGACTACGAGCAGTACTTC
CASSFDRGVGLGDYEQYF
>TRBD1|TRBV28|few|TRBJ2-1
TGTGCCAGCAGTTTTTCAGGGACAGCTGAAACGCAGTTCTTC
CASSFSGTAETQFF
>.|TRBV12-3/TRBV12-4|few|TRBJ2-7
TGTGCCAGCAGTTTGGAAGCCGGGGTCAACGAGCAGTACTTC
CASSLEAGVNEQYF
>.|TRBV7-2|many|TRBJ2-2
TGTGCCAGCAGTGACAGAAACACCGGGGAGCTGTTTTTT
CASSDRNTGELFF
>TRBD1|TRBV3-1|.|TRBJ2-7
TGTGCCAGCAGTCTCTACCAGGGGGCGCTTGACGAGCAGTACTTC
CASSLYQGALDEQYF
>.|TRBV4-1|.|TRBJ1-4
TGCGCCAGCAGCCAAGATGTCGGGGCAACTAATGAAAAACTGTTTTTT
CASSQDVGATNEKLFF
>.|TRBV7-2|.|TRBJ1-6
TGTGCCAGCAGCTTTCGGAGGGGAGGGAATTCACCCCTCCACTTT
CASSFRRGGNSPLHF
>.|TRBV12-3/TRBV12-4|.|TRBJ1-1
TGTGCCAGCAGTTTCCCCTACGCCACTGAAGCTTTCTTT
CASSFPYATEAFF
>.|TRBV6-6|.|TRBJ2-1
TGTGCCAGCAGTTACTCGATGGTCAATGAGCAGTTCTTC
CASSYSMVNEQFF
>.|TRBV29-1|many|TRBJ2-1
TGCAGCGTTGTAGGGGACTCCCGGTACAGTGAGCAGTTCTTC
CSVVGDSRYSEQFF
>TRBD2|TRBV20-1|.|TRBJ2-7
TGCAGTGCTAGAGGGACTAGCGCCCTCTACGAGCAGTACTTC
CSARGTSALYEQYF
>TRBD2|TRBV20-1|many|TRBJ2-7
TGCAGTGCGAAACTAGCGGGAGAGACCTACGAGCAGTACTTC
CSAKLAGETYEQYF
>TRBD1|TRBV18|.|TRBJ2-6
TGTGCCAGCTCACCGGGACAGGCAAATTCTGGGGCCAACGTCCTGACTTTC
CASSPGQANSGANVLTF
>.|TRBV7-9|.|TRBJ2-1
TGTGCCAGCAGCTTGATGTTCGCCGGGGGCAATGAGCAGTTCTTC
CASSLMFAGGNEQFF
>.|TRBV21-1|.|TRBJ1-3
TGTGCCAGTCCGGGGCCGGGTTACGGAAACACCATATATTTT
CASPGPGYGNTIYF
>TRBD2|TRBV7-2|.|TRBJ2-3
TGTGCCAGCAGCTTAGGCGGGAGGGCCGTAGATACGCAGTATTTT
CASSLGGRAVDTQYF
>.|TRBV15|few|TRBJ2-1
TGTGCCACCAGTAAAACTAGGTCCAATGAGCAGTTCTTC
CATSKTRSNEQFF
>.|TRBV20-1|.|TRBJ2-1
TGCAGTGCTCCCTTTCAGGGTCGGGGATACAATGAGCAGTTCTTC
CSAPFQGRGYNEQFF
>.|TRBV7-2|few|TRBJ2-1
TGTGCCAGCAGCTTAGTGGCTTTATACAATGAGCAGTTCTTC
CASSLVALYNEQFF
>.|TRBV4-3|.|TRBJ1-1
TGCGCCAGCAGCCAAGATCAGTCTACTGAAGCTTTCTTT
CASSQDQSTEAFF
>TRBD1|TRBV20-1|once|TRBJ2-3
TGCAGTGTCCCGGACAGGGGTATAGATACGCAGTATTTT
CSVPDRGIDTQYF
>.|TRBV7-2|.|TRBJ2-1
TGTGCCAGCAGCTTAGCGACGGGTTACAATGAGCAGTTCTTC
CASSLATGYNEQFF
>.|TRBV20-1|many|TRBJ1-5
TGCAGTGCTCTCGACCCTTTTAGCAATCAGCCCCAGCATTTT
CSALDPFSNQPQHF
>TRBD1|TRBV5-1|few|TRBJ2-1
TGCGCCAGCAGCTTGCCGGACAGGTCCTCCTCCGGACTTTACAATGAGCAGTTCTTC
CASSLPDRSSSGLYNEQFF
>.|TRBV9|.|TRBJ1-3
TGTGCCAGCAGCGTAGACGGGACCTCTGGAAACACCATATATTTT
CASSVDGTSGNTIYF
>.|TRBV11-2|.|TRBJ2-1
TGTGCCAGCAGGTCACCCTTAGGCGCCAATGAGCAGTTCTTC
CASRSPLGANEQFF
>.|TRBV6-2/TRBV6-3|.|TRBJ2-2
TGTGCCAGCAGTTACTCTGCGGGCAGCGGAACGAACACCGGGGAGCTGTTTTTT
CASSYSAGSGTNTGELFF
>TRBD1|TRBV7-9|.|TRBJ2-2
TGTGCCAGCAGTTATGGACAGGGGGTAAACACCGGGGAGCTGTTTTTT
CASSYGQGVNTGELFF
>.|TRBV20-1|.|TRBJ2-7
TGCAGTGCTGAGGCTAGCTCCTACGAGCAGTACTTC
CSAEASSYEQYF
>.|TRBV28|many|TRBJ2-5
TGTGCCAGCAGCACTGGAAGATTTAGCGGAGAGGGCTGGAAGACCCAGTACTTC
CASSTGRFSGEGWKTQYF
>.|TRBV2|few|TRBJ1-2
TGTGCCAGCAGGGGGGACTCACCAGGCTACACCTTC
CASRGDSPGYTF
>.|TRBV6-5|.|TRBJ1-6
TGTGCCAGCAGTTACGCTGATTCACCCCTCCACTTT
CASSYADSPLHF
>TRBD2|TRBV4-3|.|TRBJ2-2
TGCGCCAGCAGCCGATCGACTAGCGGGAGAGCCACCGGGGAGCTGTTTTTT
CASSRSTSGRATGELFF
>.|TRBV12-5|.|TRBJ2-1
TGTGCTAGTGGTCCCTTAGCCGGGGAGCAGTTCTTC
CASGPLAGEQFF
>TRBD1|TRBV20-1|.|TRBJ2-2
TGCAGTGCTGGAGCCCGACAGGGGGCGACCGGGGAGCTGTTTTTT
CSAGARQGATGELFF